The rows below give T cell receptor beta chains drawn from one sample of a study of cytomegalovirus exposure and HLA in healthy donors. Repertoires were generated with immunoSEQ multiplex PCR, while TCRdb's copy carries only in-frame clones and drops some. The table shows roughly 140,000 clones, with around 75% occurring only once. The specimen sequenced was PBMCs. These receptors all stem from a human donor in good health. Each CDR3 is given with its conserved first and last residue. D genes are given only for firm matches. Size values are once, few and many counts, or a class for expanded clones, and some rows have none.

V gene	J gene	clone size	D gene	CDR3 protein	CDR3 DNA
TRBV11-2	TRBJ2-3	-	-	CASSRRGGEADTQYF	TGTGCCAGCAGTCGGAGGGGGGGCGAGGCAGATACGCAGTATTTT
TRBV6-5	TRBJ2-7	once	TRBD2	CASSWRGGSGSYEQYF	TGTGCCAGCAGTTGGAGGGGGGGTAGCGGGAGCTACGAGCAGTACTTC
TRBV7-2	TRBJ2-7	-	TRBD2	CASSSYGGRSQEVHEQYF	TGTGCCAGCAGCTCTTATGGCGGGAGGTCCCAGGAAGTCCACGAGCAGTACTTC
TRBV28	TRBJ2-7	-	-	CASGAGLSGYEQYF	TGTGCCAGCGGGGCGGGACTTTCCGGCTACGAGCAGTACTTC
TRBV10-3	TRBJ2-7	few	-	CAISESRGYEQYF	TGTGCCATCAGTGAATCCAGGGGCTACGAGCAGTACTTC
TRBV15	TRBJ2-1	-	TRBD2	CATSRGAGEYPQFF	TGTGCCACCAGCAGAGGCGCGGGAGAGTACCCGCAGTTCTTC
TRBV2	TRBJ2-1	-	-	CASRDQLDQFF	TGTGCCAGCAGGGACCAACTAGACCAGTTCTTC
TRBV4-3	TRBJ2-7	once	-	CASSQELQAYEQYF	TGCGCCAGCAGCCAAGAGCTTCAGGCCTACGAGCAGTACTTC
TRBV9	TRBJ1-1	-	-	CASSVGLGMNTEAFF	TGTGCCAGCAGCGTTGGCCTCGGGATGAACACTGAAGCTTTCTTT
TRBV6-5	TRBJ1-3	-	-	CASSLQGTGNTIYF	TGTGCCAGCAGTTTACAGGGAACGGGAAACACCATATATTTT
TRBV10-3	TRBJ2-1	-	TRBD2	CAIRGSGGAVDYNEQFF	TGTGCCATCAGGGGTAGCGGGGGGGCCGTCGACTACAATGAGCAGTTCTTC
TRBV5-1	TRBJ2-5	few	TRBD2	CASSGGLAGGVQETQYF	TGCGCCAGCAGCGGGGGACTAGCGGGGGGCGTCCAAGAGACCCAGTACTTC
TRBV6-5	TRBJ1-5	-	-	CASSPEPISNQPQHF	TGTGCCAGCAGCCCCGAGCCGATTAGCAATCAGCCCCAGCATTTT
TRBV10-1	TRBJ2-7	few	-	CASSESSRDTKQYF	TGCGCCAGCAGTGAGTCAAGTCGGGACACCAAGCAGTACTTC
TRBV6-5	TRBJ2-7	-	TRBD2	CASSYDGGSRNEQYF	TGTGCCAGCAGTTACGATGGCGGGAGTAGAAACGAGCAGTACTTC
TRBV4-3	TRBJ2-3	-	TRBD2	CASSQAAAASGRAYRDTQYF	TGCGCCAGCAGCCAAGCCGCCGCGGCTAGCGGGAGGGCCTATCGGGATACGCAGTATTTT
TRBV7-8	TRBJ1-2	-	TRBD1	CASSSGDRGGYGYTF	TGTGCCAGCAGCTCAGGGGACAGGGGAGGTTATGGCTACACCTTC
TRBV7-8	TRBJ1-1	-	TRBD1	CASSEPGQGFTEAFF	TGTGCCAGCAGCGAACCGGGACAGGGATTTACTGAAGCTTTCTTT
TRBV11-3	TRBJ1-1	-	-	CASSFNSNTEAFF	TGTGCCAGCAGCTTTAACAGCAACACTGAAGCTTTCTTT
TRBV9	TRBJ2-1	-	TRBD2	CASSVSSGSYNEQFF	TGTGCCAGCAGCGTATCTAGCGGGAGTTACAATGAGCAGTTCTTC
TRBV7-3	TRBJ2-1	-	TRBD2	CASSKAGLAGYNEQFF	TGTGCCAGCAGCAAGGCCGGACTAGCGGGGTACAATGAGCAGTTCTTC
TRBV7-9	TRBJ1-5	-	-	CASSPGGGGFINQPQHF	TGTGCCAGCAGCCCGGGCGGGGGGGGCTTTATCAATCAGCCCCAGCATTTT
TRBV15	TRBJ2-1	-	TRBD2	CATSKAGAGNEQFF	TGTGCCACCAGCAAAGCGGGAGCGGGTAATGAGCAGTTCTTC
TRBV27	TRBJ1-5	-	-	CASSLSPDFQPQHF	TGTGCCAGCAGTCTCTCGCCAGATTTTCAGCCCCAGCATTTT
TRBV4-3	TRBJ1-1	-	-	CASTPPGLNTEAFF	TGCGCCAGCACCCCCCCGGGTCTGAACACTGAAGCTTTCTTT
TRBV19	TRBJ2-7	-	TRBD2	CASSAGLAGPLEQYF	TGTGCCAGTAGTGCAGGACTAGCGGGACCCCTCGAGCAGTACTTC
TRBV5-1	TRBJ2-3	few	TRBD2	CASSPSGIGTDTQYF	TGCGCCAGCAGCCCAAGCGGGATAGGCACAGATACGCAGTATTTT
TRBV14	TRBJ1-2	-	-	CASSPLGQGEYGYTF	TGTGCCAGCAGCCCGTTGGGGCAAGGAGAATATGGCTACACCTTC
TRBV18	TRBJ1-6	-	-	CASSSRARDNSPLHF	TGTGCCAGCTCATCCCGGGCCAGGGATAATTCACCCCTCCACTTT
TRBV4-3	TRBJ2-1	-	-	CASSQDHTGEQFF	TGCGCCAGCAGCCAAGACCACACGGGGGAGCAGTTCTTC
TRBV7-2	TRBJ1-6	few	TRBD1	CASSFNQGGSNNSPLHF	TGTGCCAGCAGCTTCAACCAAGGGGGCAGCAATAATTCACCCCTCCACTTT
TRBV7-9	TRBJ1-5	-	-	CSSSIGGREVSF	TGTTCCAGCAGCATAGGGGGGAGGGAGGTTTCATTT
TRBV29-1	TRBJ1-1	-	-	CSVVWGAEAFF	TGCAGCGTTGTGTGGGGCGCGGAAGCTTTCTTT
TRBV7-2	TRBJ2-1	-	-	CASSLSGGTYNEQFF	TGTGCCAGCAGCTTAAGCGGCGGTACCTACAATGAGCAGTTCTTC
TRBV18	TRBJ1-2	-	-	CASSPGSPYGYTF	TGTGCCAGCTCACCGGGCAGCCCCTATGGCTACACCTTC
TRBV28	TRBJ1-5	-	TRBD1	CASSFGTGARHSNQPQHF	TGTGCCAGCAGTTTCGGGACAGGCGCCCGACATAGCAATCAGCCCCAGCATTTT